The clone carrying this T cell receptor (beta chain) was seen more than once but under ten times. Antigen specificity is unknown. PCR was performed using 60 Vbeta and 13 Jbeta primers. The repertoire was sequenced with immunoSEQ multiplex PCR; TCRdb's copy has only in-frame clones and lacks some. The sample comprises roughly 77,000 clones, 72% of which are singletons, and about 12% rests with the top ten. Germline CDR1 reads LNHDA; CDR2 reads SQIVND (reference sequence). There are 12 residues in the CDR3. V dropped 6 bases and J dropped 5 bases, with 8 bases sitting between them. The sample comes from a study of cytomegalovirus exposure and HLA in healthy donors. Study-wide points: In a later analysis, TCR beta V- and J-gene trimming was associated with a missense DCLRE1C variant.

The source material was PBMCs. V and J are TRBV19 and TRBJ1-5; D not resolved. The TCR sequence derives from a woman in her 40s in good health and CMV-seropositive. CDR3 in DNA: TGTGCCAGTAGGTATGAGGATCAGCCCCAGCATTTT. It yields the protein CASRYEDQPQHF.